The 17 T cell receptor beta chains listed next were all sequenced from one sample in a study of blood T cell repertoires in COVID-19. Measured with immunoSEQ multiplex PCR; TCRdb has only the in-frame clones, and not every one. Among around 140,000 clones listed, about 85% were seen once. The sequenced sample was peripheral blood. The receptors derive from a human donor with acute or convalescent COVID-19. The donor label of this sample is uncertain.

The V gene is TRBV5-1, the J gene TRBJ2-3; TRBD2 might be the D (7 bases). The CDR3 contains 15 residues. Germline V CDR1 and CDR2: SGHRS, YFSETQ. Trimming left V 1 base short and J 4 bases short, with 13 bases between. The CDR3 region has the DNA TGCGCCAGCAGCTTGTCGGGGGGCTCCCCAGATACGCAGTATTTT. Translation: CASSLSGGSPDTQYF.

The chain links TRBV7-3 to TRBJ1-1; no firm D call. This CDR3 has 15 amino acids. With 4 bases removed from V and 1 base from J, the gap between germline ends came to 13 bases. Germline V gene data show CDR1 as SGHTA and CDR2 as FQGTGA. In DNA, the CDR3 is TGTGCCAGCAGCTCCGCGGCGCCTGGGAACACTGAAGCTTTCTTT. Translated, it gives CASSSAAPGNTEAFF.

This clone came up many times. The chain couples TRBV6-5 to TRBJ1-2; possibly TRBD1 for D (6 bases). CDR3 size: 12 residues. Looked up from germline, CDR1 is MNHEY and CDR2 is SVGAGI. The V end lost 5 bases, the J end lost 8 bases, and 12 bases lay between the germline ends. Written as DNA, the CDR3 is TGTGCCAGCAGTCAGGACAGCTGGGGCTACACCTTC. It is translated as CASSQDSWGYTF.

This chain links TRBV4-1 with TRBJ1-2; 9 nucleotides match TRBD1. This CDR3 has 15 amino acids. J was trimmed by 3 bases and V by 1 base; bases with no gene match: 3. CDR1 MGHRA and CDR2 YSYEKL come from the germline V gene. This CDR3 reads CASSQGTGEDYGYTF. The CDR3 DNA reads TGCGCCAGCAGCCAAGGGACAGGGGAGGACTATGGCTACACCTTC.

The genes are TRBV6-2 or TRBV6-3 and TRBJ2-7, with TRBD1 matching 7 bases. The CDR3 runs to 12 residues. From germline, CDR1 is MNHEY and CDR2 SVGEGT. V trimming: 6 bases; J trimming: 3 bases; junction bases outside the gene matches: 2. CDR3 sequence (DNA): TGTGCCAGCAGCCCAGGGGGCTACGAGCAGTACGTC. It specifies CASSPGGYEQYV.

The chain links TRBV7-9 to TRBJ1-5; the D gene is possibly TRBD1 (6 bases). Trimming stripped 11 bases from V and 6 bases from J, with 20 bases between. Germline CDR1 is SEHNR and CDR2 is FQNEAQ (reference sequence). CDR3 size: 14 residues. The CDR3 is CAGSRQGSVQPQHF. For the CDR3, the DNA is TGTGCCGGCTCACGTCAGGGGTCTGTTCAGCCCCAGCATTTT.

The rearrangement uses TRBV18 and TRBJ1-1, with D perhaps TRBD1 (6 bases). The V end was cut by 2 bases, the J end by 0 bases, with 10 bases between. Germline lookup yields CDR1 KGHSH and CDR2 LQKENI. This CDR3 is built from 15 residues. For the CDR3, the DNA is TGTGCCAGCTCACCAGTCAGGGACATGAACACTGAAGCTTTCTTT. It specifies CASSPVRDMNTEAFF.

This rearrangement joins TRBV2 to TRBJ1-4; D unresolved. Germline V CDR1 and CDR2: SNHLY, FYNNEI. The CDR3 sequence is 16 residues long. Trimming stripped 5 bases from V and 5 bases from J, with 18 bases between. The DNA for the CDR3 is TGTGCCAGCAGTCCTCCCCCCCGCCAGTACAATGAAAAACTGTTTTTT. It encodes CASSPPPRQYNEKLFF.

Only one count was recorded for this clone. The V gene is TRBV7-3, the J gene TRBJ1-1; 8 nucleotides align to TRBD1. This CDR3 has 17 residues. Germline V gene lookup returns CDR1 SGHTA and CDR2 FQGTGA. V was clipped by 1 base and J by 3 bases; unmatched bases: 10. CDR3 sequence: CASSLRLGQGADTEAFF. The CDR3, as DNA: TGTGCCAGCAGCTTAAGACTTGGTCAGGGGGCTGACACTGAAGCTTTCTTT.

In its sample, this clone was seen once. The genes are TRBV30 and TRBJ2-2; 12 bases are a match to TRBD2. Germline values: CDR1 GTSNPN, CDR2 SVGIG (reference sequence). Trimming removed 7 bases from V and 0 bases from J; junction bases left unmatched: 12. CDR3 length: 18 residues. CDR3 nucleotides: TGTGCCTCCCCCAGGTGGACTAGCGGGGACGCGAACACCGGGGAGCTGTTTTTT. Amino acid sequence: CASPRWTSGDANTGELFF.

The chain employs TRBV7-6 and TRBJ2-3; TRBD2 matches at 10 bases. After removal of 7 bases from V and 4 bases from J, the junction contained 8 bases not matched to a gene. The CDR3 is 15 amino acids. Germline V gives CDR1 SGHVS, CDR2 FNYEAQ. The CDR3 loop reads CASKSLAGGSDTQYF. DNA for the CDR3: TGTGCCAGCAAGTCTTTAGCGGGAGGCTCAGATACGCAGTATTTT.

J is TRBJ1-4 and V is TRBV27; 7 bases line up with TRBD1. The CDR3 runs 14 residues. Germline CDR1 MNHEY, CDR2 SMNVEV (reference sequence). The trim removed 5 bases at V and 8 bases at J, leaving 8 bases unmatched. Here the CDR3 DNA reads TGTGCCAGCAGTAGACGGGACAGCGGCGAAAAACTGTTTTTT. Translation: CASSRRDSGEKLFF.

The chain uses TRBV6-5 and TRBJ2-2; D may be TRBD1 (5 bases). Germline-derived CDR1 and CDR2 are MNHEY and SVGAGI. Trimming shortened V by 11 bases and J by 5 bases, and 9 bases separated the two germline ends. CDR3 length: 11 amino acids. CDR3 region: CAAAGTGELFF. The CDR3 DNA follows: TGTGCCGCTGCAGGGACCGGGGAGCTGTTTTTT.

The rearrangement links TRBV6-5 to TRBJ1-4, with TRBD1 matching 7 bases. Germline CDR1 is MNHEY and CDR2 is SVGAGI. The CDR3 loop spans 13 amino acids. V dropped 6 bases and J dropped 6; count of bases not matched to a gene: 4. DNA of the CDR3: TGTGCCAGCAGGACAGGGAATCATGAAAAACTGTTTTTT. Protein: CASRTGNHEKLFF.

The chain recombines TRBV6-6 with TRBJ1-1, with unresolved D. The length of the CDR3 is 13 residues. The V end was cut by 4 bases, the J end by 0 bases, with 6 bases between. Germline V CDR1 and CDR2: MNHNY, SVGAGI (reference sequence). The CDR3 sequence is CASSSDMNTEAFF. CDR3 coding DNA: TGTGCCAGCAGTTCTGACATGAACACTGAAGCTTTCTTT.

The chain employs TRBV18 and TRBJ2-1; 9 bases fit TRBD2. Looked up from germline, CDR1 is KGHSH and CDR2 is LQKENI. The CDR3 runs 15 residues. The trim removed 2 bases at V and 6 bases at J, leaving 5 bases unmatched. CDR3 nucleotides: TGTGCCAGCTCACCAGTAGCGGGAGCCGCCAATGAGCAGTTCTTC. It yields the protein CASSPVAGAANEQFF.

The chain is built from TRBV3-1 (or the pseudogene TRBV3-2) and TRBJ2-5; 14 bases map to TRBD2. The CDR3 runs to 17 residues. J was trimmed by 4 bases and V by 0 bases; bases with no gene match: 4. The V gene's germline CDR1 is LGHDT and CDR2 YNNKEL (reference sequence). The CDR3: CASSQDPGTSGRETQYF. CDR3 nucleotides: TGTGCCAGCAGCCAAGATCCCGGGACTAGCGGGAGAGAGACCCAGTACTTC.